This T cell receptor (beta chain) was profiled in a study of blood T cell repertoires in COVID-19. Germline values: CDR1 SGHTA, CDR2 FQGNSA. The V gene lost 2 bases and the J gene lost 4 bases, with 6 bases spanning the gap. CDR3 length: 13 residues. Sequencing was performed with immunoSEQ multiplex PCR; in TCRdb, only in-frame clones are kept and a portion is missing. The sample holds about 270,000 clones, about four fifths seen once. The TCR sequence derives from a woman aged 55-69 years with active or convalescent COVID-19. J is TRBJ1-5 and V is TRBV7-2; the D is unclear. Sequencing was done on a sample of peripheral blood. CDR3 residues: CASSLSENQPQHF. CDR3 coding DNA: TGTGCCAGCAGCTTATCGGAGAATCAGCCCCAGCATTTT. The variable domain in full, with the rest retrieved from reference TRBV7-2 and TRBJ1-5, is GAGVSQSPSNKVTEKGKDVELRCDPISGHTALYWYRQSLGQGLEFLIYFQGNSAPDKSGLPSDRFSAERTGGSVSTLTIQRTQQEDSAVYLCASSLSENQPQHFGDGTRLSIL.